This T cell receptor (beta chain) was sequenced in a study of cytomegalovirus exposure and HLA in healthy donors. Whole-study findings and limits: One cluster of highly shared sequence variants probably arose as a sequencing artifact. Roughly uniform sequencing depth across donors was assumed, possibly incorrectly. A later analysis by the authors found several of the most significant clusters apparently linked to common viral pathogens.

Note on this clone: No antigen is known for it.

After removal of 4 bases from V and 6 bases from J, the junction contained 9 bases not matched to a gene. The CDR3 loop spans 13 amino acids. Germline CDR1 GTSNPN, CDR2 SVGIG (reference sequence). The PCR ran on 60 Vbeta and 13 Jbeta primers. The repertoire was sequenced with immunoSEQ multiplex PCR; TCRdb's copy has only in-frame clones and lacks some. Among some 180,000 clones listed, roughly four fifths were seen once. The V gene is TRBV30, the J gene TRBJ2-7, with 7 bases aligning to TRBD2. Sequenced: PBMCs. The sequence was obtained from a woman aged 18-30 years in good health and CMV-seronegative. The CDR3, as DNA: TGTGCCTGGACGGAAGGGAGGGGAGGCGAGCAGTACTTC. It translates to CAWTEGRGGEQYF.